What follows describes a single T cell receptor (beta chain). The antigen remains undetermined. These data belong to a study of cytomegalovirus exposure and HLA in healthy donors. Study findings and constraints: One later analysis, an examination of the 120 validation repertoires, found that first-cohort TCR clusters tended to co-occur in them. Reported performance of the classifier showed diagnosis of cytomegalovirus status with high specificity and sensitivity. TCR beta chains numbering 164 were designated cytomegalovirus-associated. It was confirmed in vitro that a few of the CMV-associated chains were specific for CMV antigens.

Profiling relied on immunoSEQ multiplex PCR, and the TCRdb table lists in-frame clones only, not all of them. Altogether roughly 140,000 clones are present, more than 85% being singletons, with the ten largest covering 0.69%. This CDR3 is built from 13 residues. The V end lost 2 bases, the J end lost 5 bases, and 7 bases lay between the germline ends. Germline lookup yields CDR1 MNHEY and CDR2 SVGAGI. The chain recombines TRBV6-5 with TRBJ1-5, with a weak D call TRBD1 (6 bases). The sequence was collected from a man younger than 35 in good health and CMV-seronegative. The sample comprised PBMCs. CDR3 in amino acids: CASSYGGHQPQHF. The CDR3 bases are TGTGCCAGCAGTTACGGGGGCCATCAGCCCCAGCATTTT.